The 25 T cell receptor beta chains presented below share a single source sample, sequenced in a study of cytomegalovirus exposure and HLA in healthy donors (dated by TCRdb to between 2016 and 2019). Libraries were made using the immunoSEQ multiplex PCR assay. The multiplex PCR relied on a mix of 60 forward primers for TCR Vbeta segments and 13 reverse primers for TCR Jbeta segments. As stored in TCRdb, this immuneACCESS dataset retains in-frame rearrangements with V and J assigned. A fraction of the clones does not appear; measured against another copy, unresolved V genes explain less than half of the discrepancy, and the remainder lacks a known reason. Across this sample there are over 75,000 clones, with approximately 80% seen only once. The ten largest make up approximately 0.8% of the sample. Sequencing was performed on PBMCs. The origin of the receptors is a woman aged 55-69 years in good health and CMV-seronegative.

V and J are TRBV4-1 and TRBJ2-1; D remains unclear. The CDR3 has 14 amino acids. CDR1 and CDR2 (germline): MGHRA, YSYEKL. Deletions cut 0 bases from V and 3 bases from J, with 6 bases between. The CDR3 loop is CASSQDNSYNEQFF. Here the CDR3 DNA reads TGCGCCAGCAGCCAAGATAACAGCTACAATGAGCAGTTCTTC.

The chain joins TRBV5-1 to TRBJ1-2; unclear D gene. This CDR3 is built from 11 residues. Germline values: CDR1 SGHRS, CDR2 YFSETQ. The V end was cut by 7 bases, the J end by 10 bases, with 14 bases between. CDR3 in DNA: TGCGCCAGCGCACAATATGATGTCTACACCTTC. As protein: CASAQYDVYTF.

CDR3 nucleotides: TGTGCCAGCAGCTCCGGGACAAACTACAATGAGCAGTTCTTC. This translates into CASSSGTNYNEQFF. The rearrangement uses TRBV5-4 and TRBJ2-1; possibly TRBD1 for D (6 bases). Germline V gene sequence: CDR1 SGHNT, CDR2 YYREEE (reference sequence). The ends were cut back, 3 bases at V and 3 bases at J, with 10 bases in the middle. CDR3 size: 14 residues.

V is TRBV4-1 and J is TRBJ2-3, with D maybe TRBD2 (6 bases). The CDR3 totals 17 residues. Germline V gene data show CDR1 as MGHRA and CDR2 as YSYEKL. V shed 0 bases and J shed 0 bases, with 13 bases lying between them. In DNA, the CDR3 is TGCGCCAGCAGCCAAGATCGACCGGGGACTAGCACAGATACGCAGTATTTT. This codes for CASSQDRPGTSTDTQYF.

V is TRBV9 and J is TRBJ2-1; D call uncertain. Germline CDR1 reads SGDLS; CDR2 reads YYNGEE. The ends were cut back, 3 bases at V and 6 bases at J, with 7 bases in the middle. The CDR3 spans 12 residues. CDR3 nucleotides: TGTGCCAGCAGCGACTTAAGCAATGAGCAGTTCTTC. Protein sequence: CASSDLSNEQFF. Full variable domain (rest looked up from reference TRBV9 and TRBJ2-1): DSGVTQTPKHLITATGQRVTLRCSPRSGDLSVYWYQQSLDQGLQFLIQYYNGEERAKGNILERFSAQQFPDLHSELNLSSLELGDSALYFCASSDLSNEQFFGPGTRLTVL.

The chain links TRBV5-1 to TRBJ2-5; D is unclear. This CDR3 has 14 amino acids. Germline V gene data show CDR1 as SGHRS and CDR2 as YFSETQ. V dropped 0 bases and J dropped 1 base, with 7 bases sitting between them. CDR3 nucleotides: TGCGCCAGCAGCTTGGAGAACGGCCAAGAGACCCAGTACTTC. It translates to CASSLENGQETQYF.

The chain uses TRBV9 and TRBJ2-1; D gene uncertain. Germline CDR1 SGDLS, CDR2 YYNGEE. V was trimmed by 5 bases and J by 9 bases, leaving 9 bases between them. The length of the CDR3 is 11 residues. CDR3 amino acids: CASSFTGEQFF. CDR3 nucleotide sequence: TGTGCCAGCAGTTTTACGGGTGAGCAGTTCTTC. Full variable domain (rest looked up from reference TRBV9 and TRBJ2-1): DSGVTQTPKHLITATGQRVTLRCSPRSGDLSVYWYQQSLDQGLQFLIQYYNGEERAKGNILERFSAQQFPDLHSELNLSSLELGDSALYFCASSFTGEQFFGPGTRLTVL.

This chain joins TRBV7-6 and TRBJ2-1; D remains unclear. Trimming pared 3 bases from V and 5 bases from J, leaving 8 bases between. Germline CDR1 SGHVS, CDR2 FNYEAQ. This CDR3 comprises 13 residues. As DNA, the CDR3 is TGTGCCAGCAGCTTCACTTTTGACAATGAGCAGTTCTTC. Translating it yields CASSFTFDNEQFF.

The CDR3: CASSLEGLGGTEAFF. DNA of the CDR3: TGCGCCAGCAGCTTGGAAGGTTTAGGAGGCACTGAAGCTTTCTTT. The V and J genes are TRBV5-1 and TRBJ1-1; D is ambiguous. The CDR3 length is 15 residues. With 0 bases removed from V and 4 bases from J, the gap between germline ends came to 13 bases. CDR1 is SGHRS, CDR2 YFSETQ, per germline.

J is TRBJ2-3 and V is TRBV5-8; TRBD1 might be the D (6 bases). The length of the CDR3 is 14 residues. From germline, CDR1 is SGHTS and CDR2 YDEGEE. V lost 4 bases and J 1 base, leaving 10 bases between the germline ends. This CDR3 is CASSTGSRTDTQYF. The CDR3 DNA reads TGTGCCAGCAGCACAGGGTCCCGCACAGATACGCAGTATTTT.

V usage is TRBV19 and J usage is TRBJ1-4; 7 positions agree with TRBD1. The CDR3 runs 13 residues. From germline, CDR1 is LNHDA and CDR2 SQIVND (reference sequence). Unmatched junction bases numbered 6, after V lost 6 bases and J lost 8 bases. The CDR3 DNA reads TGTGCCAGTAGCCGGACAGGCCTGGAAAAACTGTTTTTT. Protein sequence: CASSRTGLEKLFF.

The chain couples TRBV6-1 to TRBJ2-1, with 11 bases lining up with TRBD2. J was trimmed by 5 bases and V by 4 bases; bases with no gene match: 4. This CDR3 comprises 15 residues. Per the germline V gene, CDR1 is MNHNS and CDR2 is SASEGT. The CDR3 bases are TGTGCCAGCAGTGGGTCTAGCGGGGGGAACAATGAGCAGTTCTTC. It codes for CASSGSSGGNNEQFF.

This chain links TRBV7-8 with TRBJ2-1; D not resolved. There are 13 residues in the CDR3. Per the germline V gene, CDR1 is SGHVS and CDR2 is FQNEAQ. Trimming took 3 bases from V and 5 from J, leaving 8 bases between them. Here the CDR3 reads CASSFHLNNEQFF. Here the CDR3 DNA reads TGTGCCAGCAGCTTCCACTTGAACAATGAGCAGTTCTTC.

V gene TRBV13 combines with J gene TRBJ2-7, with TRBD2 identical over 11 bases. Germline CDR1 PRHDT, CDR2 FYEKMQ (reference sequence). The V and J ends lost 5 bases and 6 bases, in that order; junction bases with no gene match: 12. CDR3 length equals 16 residues. CDR3 DNA: TGTGCCAGCAGCCGAGGATCTCTAGCGGGAGGACTCGAGCAGTACTTC. This sequence encodes CASSRGSLAGGLEQYF. The full variable domain, completed using reference TRBV13 and TRBJ2-7, is AAGVIQSPRHLIKEKRETATLKCYPIPRHDTVYWYQQGPGQDPQFLISFYEKMQSDKGSIPDRFSAQQFSDYHSELNMSSLELGDSALYFCASSRGSLAGGLEQYFGPGTRLTVT.

The chain joins TRBV18 to TRBJ1-4; D remains ambiguous. Germline CDR1 and CDR2: KGHSH and LQKENI. Trimming removed 2 bases from V and 7 bases from J, with 17 bases in between. The CDR3 consists of 16 residues. The CDR3 nucleotides are TGTGCCAGCTCACCATCCCCCCAGGACTTAGGTGAAAAACTGTTTTTT. Translation gives CASSPSPQDLGEKLFF.

The rearrangement joins TRBV7-9 to TRBJ2-7, with 8 bases lining up with TRBD1. The junction had 9 bases not matched to a gene; V was cut back by 2 bases and J by 6 bases. The CDR3 spans 15 residues. Germline values: CDR1 SEHNR, CDR2 FQNEAQ (reference sequence). The CDR3 protein is CASSLQGAVPTEQYF. Here the CDR3 DNA reads TGTGCCAGCAGCTTACAGGGGGCGGTTCCCACCGAGCAGTACTTC.

This clone was detected once. The gene calls are TRBV2 and TRBJ2-7; perhaps TRBD1 as D (5 bases). This CDR3 comprises 15 residues. V dropped 2 bases and J dropped 1 base, with 12 bases sitting between them. Germline values: CDR1 SNHLY, CDR2 FYNNEI. CDR3 region: CASSETAGWSYEQYF. The CDR3 DNA sequence: TGTGCCAGCAGTGAAACCGCAGGGTGGTCCTACGAGCAGTACTTC.

The chain recombines TRBV27 with TRBJ2-7, with TRBD1 matching 9 bases. Germline V gene data show CDR1 as MNHEY and CDR2 as SMNVEV (reference sequence). The CDR3 sequence is 14 residues long. V dropped 6 bases and J dropped 5; count of bases not matched to a gene: 8. The CDR3 is CASRAGQGIHEQYF. The CDR3 DNA reads TGTGCCAGCAGGGCGGGACAGGGAATCCACGAGCAGTACTTC.

CDR3 nucleotide sequence: TGTGCCAGCAGCTTGGTTCAGGGAACAGATACGCAGTATTTT. This translates into CASSLVQGTDTQYF. The rearrangement joins TRBV5-4 to TRBJ2-3; possibly TRBD1 for D (5 bases). This CDR3 region has 14 residues. Per the germline V gene, CDR1 is SGHNT and CDR2 is YYREEE (reference sequence). The V and J ends lost 0 bases and 3 bases respectively, with 8 bases between them.

The rearrangement links TRBV9 to TRBJ1-1, with 9 bases aligning to TRBD1. Trimming at V came to 0 bases and at J to 11 bases, leaving 5 bases not matched to a gene. From germline, CDR1 is SGDLS and CDR2 YYNGEE. The CDR3 loop spans 13 amino acids. CDR3 loop: CASSVEGTGLAFF. CDR3 DNA: TGTGCCAGCAGCGTAGAAGGGACAGGGCTGGCTTTCTTT.

This chain uses TRBV5-1 with TRBJ1-1, with TRBD1 as a possible D gene (6 bases). The CDR3 sequence is 14 residues long. The germline V and J ends were trimmed by 0 bases and 2 bases, with 8 bases remaining between them. The germline gives CDR1 SGHRS, CDR2 YFSETQ. The CDR3, as DNA: TGCGCCAGCAGCTTGGACAGGGCTAACACTGAAGCTTTCTTT. This encodes CASSLDRANTEAFF. The variable domain in full, completed from reference TRBV5-1 and TRBJ1-1, reads KAGVTQTPRYLIKTRGQQVTLSCSPISGHRSVSWYQQTPGQGLQFLFEYFSETQRNKGNFPGRFSGRQFSNSRSEMNVSTLELGDSALYLCASSLDRANTEAFFGQGTRLTVV.

V and J are TRBV2 and TRBJ2-7; 7 positions match TRBD2. Losses at the gene ends were 7 bases for V and 3 bases for J; bases not matched to a gene: 9. In germline, CDR1 is SNHLY, CDR2 FYNNEI. The length of the CDR3 is 14 residues. For the CDR3, the DNA is TGTGCCAGCATCCCCGCAGCGGGGTACTACGAGCAGTACTTC. Translated, it gives CASIPAAGYYEQYF.

The chain joins TRBV2 to TRBJ1-5, with D possibly being TRBD1 (5 bases). CDR3 length: 15 amino acids. Germline lookup yields CDR1 SNHLY and CDR2 FYNNEI. The V gene lost 5 bases and the J gene lost 1 base, with 12 bases spanning the gap. The CDR3 DNA is TGTGCCAGCAGTTTTGCAAGGACAAGCAATCAGCCCCAGCATTTT. Amino acids: CASSFARTSNQPQHF.

V gene TRBV14 combines with J gene TRBJ2-1; possibly TRBD1 for D (7 bases). V gave up 4 bases and J gave up 2 bases, with 18 bases separating them. Germline lookup yields CDR1 SGHDN and CDR2 FVKESK. This CDR3 has 17 residues. The CDR3 reads CASSLPGTGEAYNEQFF. CDR3 DNA: TGTGCCAGCAGCCTCCCCGGAACAGGGGAGGCCTACAATGAGCAGTTCTTC.

The DNA of the CDR3 is TGTGCCAGCAGATTTAGCGGAGGCAATGAGCAGTTCTTC. Translating gives CASRFSGGNEQFF. This chain uses TRBV2 with TRBJ2-1; D possibly corresponds to TRBD2 (6 bases). V dropped 6 bases and J dropped 6 bases, with 12 bases sitting between them. Germline V gene lookup returns CDR1 SNHLY and CDR2 FYNNEI. The CDR3 is 13 amino acids.